The 19 T cell receptor beta chains reported below all come from one sample, sequenced in a study of graft-versus-host responses after intestinal transplantation. Profiling relied on immunoSEQ multiplex PCR, and the TCRdb table lists in-frame clones only, not all of them. Of nearly 20,000 clones in the sample, around nine tenths are singletons; the top ten hold over 8%. The sequences come from PBMCs, collected approximately 240 days after intestinal transplant. These receptors were taken from a human patient who received an intestinal transplant, so some T cells may come from the graft donor.

J is TRBJ2-1 and V is TRBV27, with unresolved D. The CDR3 loop spans 12 amino acids. The germline V and J ends were trimmed by 2 bases and 7 bases, with 6 bases remaining between them. The germline V gene has CDR1 MNHEY and CDR2 SMNVEV (reference sequence). CDR3 sequence: CASSLNGNEQFF. In DNA form, the CDR3 reads TGTGCCAGCAGTTTAAACGGGAATGAGCAGTTCTTC.

The chain joins TRBV9 to TRBJ2-1; 11 nucleotides line up with TRBD2. Per germline, CDR1 SGDLS and CDR2 YYNGEE. The CDR3 sequence is 15 residues long. V shed 5 bases, J shed 4 bases, and the junction held 5 bases outside the gene matches. CDR3 amino acids: CASSAGTSGYNEQFF. The CDR3 DNA is TGTGCCAGCAGTGCCGGGACTAGCGGATACAATGAGCAGTTCTTC.

The V call is TRBV2, the J call TRBJ2-1; 14 bases line up with TRBD2. The germline CDR1 and CDR2 sequences are SNHLY and FYNNEI. The CDR3 loop spans 18 amino acids. The V segment lost 7 bases and the J segment 4 bases; nucleotides outside the gene matches: 12. The CDR3: CASTRTSGGSALYNEQFF. CDR3 nucleotides: TGTGCCAGCACTCGGACTAGCGGGGGGTCCGCACTGTACAATGAGCAGTTCTTC.

This clone was seen a single time. The chain joins TRBV5-1 to TRBJ1-2, with 7 bases aligning to TRBD1. The V gene end was trimmed by 5 bases and the J gene end by 6 bases; junction bases not matched to a gene: 7. CDR1 and CDR2 (germline): SGHRS, YFSETQ. This CDR3 is built from 13 residues. The CDR3 nucleotides read TGCGCCAGCAGTGGGGAGGGGGCGCATGGCTACACCTTC. This codes for CASSGEGAHGYTF.

This clone was seen more than once but under ten times. V gene TRBV12-5 combines with J gene TRBJ2-1; no firm D call. The CDR3 consists of 11 residues. CDR1 LGHNT and CDR2 FRNRAP come from the germline V gene. V dropped 3 bases and J dropped 10 bases, with 7 bases sitting between them. The CDR3 spells CASGLVREQFF. CDR3 nucleotide sequence: TGTGCTAGTGGTTTAGTGAGGGAGCAGTTCTTC.

The chain joins TRBV19 to TRBJ2-7; TRBD2 matches 8 bases. Germline trimming cut 5 bases from V and 1 base from J; bases unmatched to any gene: 4. The CDR3 runs 14 residues. The V gene's germline CDR1 is LNHDA and CDR2 SQIVND (reference sequence). CDR3 DNA: TGTGCCAGTAGTCCCCGGGGGGGTTCCTACGAGCAGTACTTC. This codes for CASSPRGGSYEQYF.

The chain links TRBV15 to TRBJ2-5, with D hard to call. From germline, CDR1 is LNHNV and CDR2 YYDKDF (reference sequence). The CDR3 runs to 15 residues. Trimming took 5 bases from V and 3 from J, leaving 16 bases between them. The CDR3 protein is CATSSLTNGEETQYF. Written as DNA, the CDR3 is TGTGCCACCAGCTCCCTAACTAACGGAGAAGAGACCCAGTACTTC.

This chain joins TRBV29-1 and TRBJ2-7, with D maybe TRBD1 (6 bases). The CDR3 runs to 12 residues. Germline V gene lookup returns CDR1 SQVTM and CDR2 ANQGSEA. Trimming pared 6 bases from V and 6 bases from J, leaving 15 bases between. CDR3 in amino acids: CSVTLQGGEQYF. DNA for the CDR3: TGCAGCGTGACCCTACAGGGCGGCGAGCAGTACTTC.

V is TRBV12-5 and J is TRBJ1-5; TRBD1 is a possible D gene (6 bases). Looked up from germline, CDR1 is LGHNT and CDR2 is FRNRAP. V gave up 8 bases and J gave up 1 base, with 12 bases separating them. The CDR3 runs to 14 residues. The CDR3 DNA sequence: TGTGCTAGTCTTACAGGGATCAGCAATCAGCCCCAGCATTTT. Its protein is CASLTGISNQPQHF.

This chain joins TRBV2 and TRBJ2-3; D unclear. Germline-derived CDR1 and CDR2 are SNHLY and FYNNEI. Trimming took off 4 bases at V and 2 bases at J, with 13 bases between the two ends. CDR3 length: 15 amino acids. The CDR3 sequence: CASSGVRLDTDTQYF. The CDR3, as DNA: TGTGCCAGCAGTGGGGTGAGGCTAGACACAGATACGCAGTATTTT.

The J gene is TRBJ1-2, the V gene TRBV5-1; D is possibly TRBD1 (5 bases). The CDR3 has 14 residues. Germline CDR1 reads SGHRS; CDR2 reads YFSETQ. Between the trimmed V and J ends, which lost 2 bases and 8 bases, there was a span of 16 bases. The CDR3 DNA sequence: TGCGCCAGCAGCTTAGGGTCAGGGCTAATCGGCTACACCTTC. Translating gives CASSLGSGLIGYTF.

The genes are TRBV6-5 and TRBJ1-1; 7 nucleotides match TRBD1. Germline V lookup: CDR1 MNHEY, CDR2 SVGAGI. The V and J ends lost 3 bases and 7 bases, in that order; junction bases with no gene match: 14. The CDR3 is made up of 16 amino acids. The CDR3 region has the DNA TGTGCCAGCAGTTATATGGCTGGAGGGGGCAAGGGTGAAGCTTTCTTT. The encoded protein is CASSYMAGGGKGEAFF.

CDR3 sequence (DNA): TGTGCCAGCACCACCCTCGCACGGGGGGTTTTCCACGAGCAGTACTTC. Its translation: CASTTLARGVFHEQYF. The chain couples TRBV2 to TRBJ2-5; TRBD2 aligns across 7 bases. The DNA end is a closer match to TRBJ2-7, so the J assignment may be wrong. This CDR3 contains 16 residues. Germline CDR1 SNHLY, CDR2 FYNNEI.

In its sample, this clone was seen once. The chain uses TRBV6-5 and TRBJ2-2; 8 bases are a match to TRBD1. Germline V gene sequence: CDR1 MNHEY, CDR2 SVGAGI. CDR3 size: 15 residues. The junction had 4 bases not matched to a gene; V was cut back by 5 bases and J by 2 bases. CDR3 sequence: CASSRQGQNTGELFF. CDR3 coding DNA: TGTGCCAGCAGTCGACAGGGGCAAAACACCGGGGAGCTGTTTTTT.

In this sample, this clone turned up a few times. The chain combines TRBV29-1 with TRBJ2-3, with D perhaps matching TRBD1 or TRBD2 (5 bases each). From germline, CDR1 is SQVTM and CDR2 ANQGSEA. V was cut by 1 base and J by 6 bases, with 29 bases left in between. This CDR3 region has 19 residues. CDR3 sequence reads: CSVEVVLVGQGTAGDTQYF. As DNA, the CDR3 is TGCAGCGTTGAAGTAGTTTTGGTCGGGCAAGGGACCGCAGGGGATACGCAGTATTTT.

This chain uses TRBV6-1 with TRBJ1-2, with 8 bases lining up with TRBD1. Germline trimming cut 6 bases from V and 7 bases from J; bases unmatched to any gene: 4. CDR1 and CDR2 (germline): MNHNS, SASEGT. The CDR3 covers 12 residues. The CDR3 region has the DNA TGTGCCAGCAGGCCCACAGGGGGTGGCTACACCTTC. It translates to CASRPTGGGYTF.

V and J are TRBV30 and TRBJ1-2; D may be TRBD1 (5 bases). In germline, CDR1 is GTSNPN, CDR2 SVGIG (reference sequence). This CDR3 comprises 16 residues. The V gene lost 2 bases and the J gene lost 8 bases, with 24 bases spanning the gap. The CDR3 nucleotides read TGTGCCTGGAGTTACACCCCGTCAGGGCGAGGTTGGGGCTACACCTTC. It yields the protein CAWSYTPSGRGWGYTF.

The genes are TRBV23-1 and TRBJ2-2; TRBD1 agrees at 11 bases. TRBV23-1 counts as an open reading frame of uncertain function. The V gene end was trimmed by 4 bases and the J gene end by 5 bases; junction bases not matched to a gene: 3. This CDR3 has 15 residues. The CDR3 bases are TGCGCCAGCAGTCGGACAGGGGGCGCAACCGGGGAGCTGTTTTTT. Its translation: CASSRTGGATGELFF.

The CDR3 spells CASSEGRPSSYNEQFF. DNA for the CDR3: TGTGCCAGCAGTGAAGGCAGGCCAAGCTCCTACAATGAGCAGTTCTTC. This chain uses TRBV6-1 with TRBJ2-1, with D uncertain. Germline CDR1 reads MNHNS; CDR2 reads SASEGT. The V end lost 1 base, the J end lost 0 bases, and 10 bases lay between the germline ends. This CDR3 spans 16 amino acids.